The table lists the clone carrying this T cell receptor beta chain with a few counts. Its matching antigen is unknown. Each CDR3 protein gets one entry after TCRdb re-called the RT-PCR reads with MiXCR. The profile shows 700,000 to 800,000 distinct CDR3 sequences, about 18% of them singletons. The data were obtained in a study of response to subunit inactivated influenza vaccine. Overall study findings and caveats: Few new T cells, the authors suggested, are recruited by each seasonal influenza vaccination.

This TCR was sampled from a man aged 50-59 years who received an inactivated influenza vaccine. The sequencing here drew on PBMCs from blood, taken roughly 5 days after vaccination.

CDR3 amino acids: CSARGDRGQPQHF. CDR3 nucleotides: TGCAGTGCTAGAGGGGACAGGGGTCAGCCCCAGCATTTT. The chain couples TRBV20-1 to TRBJ1-5, with 10 bases lining up with TRBD1. With 1 base clipped from V and 6 bases from J, the junction kept 0 bases outside the gene matches. Germline V CDR1 and CDR2: DFQATT, SNEGSKA (reference sequence). CDR3 length equals 13 residues.